Listed below are T cell receptor beta chains from one sample, sequenced in a study of cytomegalovirus exposure and HLA in healthy donors. Profiling relied on immunoSEQ multiplex PCR, and the TCRdb table lists in-frame clones only, not all of them. The sample includes 150,000 to 200,000 clones, less than 90% of them seen just once. The sequenced material came from PBMCs. All receptors derive from a boy aged 5-17 years in good health and CMV-seronegative. The CDR3 runs from the conserved cysteine through the conserved F or W. A D gene is named only where the DNA matches it firmly. A row's size may be missing; if present it is once, few, many or a size class.

D	size	J	V	CDR3	DNA
TRBD1	-	TRBJ1-5	TRBV28	CASSEQGNRERRAF	TGTGCCAGCAGTGAACAGGGGAATCGAGAACGAAGGGCATTT
TRBD1	-	TRBJ2-3	TRBV27	CASRGRQGGYTQYF	TGTGCCAGCAGGGGCAGACAGGGGGGCTATACGCAGTATTTT
TRBD2	-	TRBJ2-5	TRBV11-2	CASSLFASGEETQYF	TGTGCCAGCAGCTTATTCGCTAGCGGGGAAGAGACCCAGTACTTC
-	-	TRBJ2-7	TRBV6-5	CASSRQAGKPHEQYF	TGTGCCAGCAGCCGTCAGGCAGGAAAACCCCACGAGCAGTACTTC
TRBD1	-	TRBJ1-1	TRBV2	CASTPVGTGSRAFF	TGTGCCAGCACTCCTGTCGGGACAGGCTCGCGAGCTTTCTTT
-	-	TRBJ2-7	TRBV4-3	CASSQGRVGTYEQYF	TGCGCCAGCAGCCAAGGTCGGGTCGGAACCTACGAGCAGTACTTC
-	-	TRBJ2-7	TRBV27	CASSLGTRSYEQYF	TGTGCCAGCAGTTTAGGGACTCGATCCTACGAGCAGTACTTC
TRBD2	-	TRBJ2-2	TRBV28	CASSLPGTSGHTGELFF	TGTGCCAGCAGTTTACCTGGGACTAGCGGGCACACCGGGGAGCTGTTTTTT
-	-	TRBJ1-2	TRBV10-3	CAISKDSAGYTF	TGTGCCATCAGCAAAGACTCGGCCGGCTACACCTTC
TRBD1	once	TRBJ2-1	TRBV7-7	CASSSTGVGEQFF	TGTGCTAGCAGCTCTACAGGGGTTGGTGAGCAGTTCTTC